The 2 T cell receptor beta chains reported below all come from one sample, sequenced in a study of regulatory T cells in long-lasting Graves disease. Assembly of TCR beta libraries relied on iRepertoire HTBI primers together with Arm-PCR of CDR3 regions. TCRdb processed the multiplex PCR reads anew with MiXCR; each CDR3 protein has one entry. The table includes about 300,000 distinct CDR3 sequences, 18% detected once. As for time point: newly diagnosed GD, antithyroid drugs for less than 3 months. RNA extracted from PBMCs served as the sequencing template. The material sequenced was peripheral blood mononuclear cells (PBMCs), taken at new diagnosis, from a patient treated with antithyroid drugs. The receptors were sampled from a female donor with Graves disease.

This clonotype occurred once. V is TRBV11-2 and J is TRBJ1-4; weak D call: TRBD1 (5 bases). Germline V gives CDR1 SGHAT, CDR2 FQNNGV. The CDR3 runs to 14 residues. V shed 5 bases and J shed 8 bases, with 15 bases lying between them. Here the CDR3 reads CASSPPTGEEKLFF. The CDR3 coding sequence is TGTGCCAGCAGCCCTCCCACGGGGGAGGAAAAACTGTTTTTT.

This clonotype appeared a few times. The rearrangement joins TRBV5-1 to TRBJ2-3, with TRBD2 as a possible D gene (5 bases). The CDR3 is made up of 15 amino acids. Germline values: CDR1 SGHRS, CDR2 YFSETQ. The V end was cut by 0 bases, the J end by 3 bases, with 11 bases between. CDR3 sequence (DNA): TGCGCCAGCAGCTTGGCCGGACTCGTGACAGATACGCAGTATTTT. Its protein is CASSLAGLVTDTQYF. Filled out from reference TRBV5-1 and TRBJ2-3, the complete variable domain reads KAGVTQTPRYLIKTRGQQVTLSCSPISGHRSVSWYQQTPGQGLQFLFEYFSETQRNKGNFPGRFSGRQFSNSRSEMNVSTLELGDSALYLCASSLAGLVTDTQYFGPGTRLTVL.